Listed here are 32 T cell receptor beta chains from one sample, sequenced in a study of vaccination effects on CD4 cells after COVID-19. The method was immunoSEQ multiplex PCR; TCRdb's version includes in-frame clones alone and lacks a portion of them. The data show some 22,000 clones, less than 75% seen once. ViraFEST expansion of antigen-specific CD4+ T cells with viral peptide pools preceded sequencing. Between days 9 and 11 of culture, CD4+ T cells were separated out. Each participant received a vaccine that was either BNT162b2 or mRNA-1273, given as two doses. Their antigens remain unidentified. The sample was CD4+ T cells from PBMCs cultured with SARS-CoV-2 spike peptides, taken after COVID-19 vaccination. All receptors derive from a human donor who received a COVID-19 vaccine.

J is TRBJ1-2 and V is TRBV20-1, with D unresolved. The CDR3 covers 11 residues. Germline values: CDR1 DFQATT, CDR2 SNEGSKA (reference sequence). V gave up 3 bases and J gave up 8 bases, with 10 bases separating them. The CDR3 DNA follows: TGCAGTGCTAGTCGCCTTATAGGCTACACCTTC. Its translation: CSASRLIGYTF.

The chain is built from TRBV5-6 and TRBJ1-2; D possibly corresponds to TRBD1 (5 bases). Trimming removed 6 bases at V and 3 bases at J, with 21 bases between. Germline-derived CDR1 and CDR2 are SGHDT and YYEEEE. CDR3 length: 16 residues. The CDR3 sequence is CASTSVWGSDYYGYTF. The CDR3 bases are TGTGCCAGCACCTCAGTATGGGGCTCGGACTACTATGGCTACACCTTC.

The chain uses TRBV18 and TRBJ2-5; D may match TRBD1 or TRBD2 (5 bases each). CDR1 and CDR2 (germline): KGHSH, LQKENI. V lost 4 bases and J 1 base, leaving 7 bases between the germline ends. The CDR3 runs to 13 residues. The CDR3 loop reads CASSQGTQETQYF. CDR3 nucleotide sequence: TGTGCCAGCTCACAAGGGACCCAAGAGACCCAGTACTTC. Full variable domain (outside the CDR3, taken from reference TRBV18 and TRBJ2-5): NAGVMQNPRHLVRRRGQEARLRCSPMKGHSHVYWYRQLPEEGLKFMVYLQKENIIDESGMPKERFSAEFPKEGPSILRIQQVVRGDSAAYFCASSQGTQETQYFGPGTRLLVL.

The chain has TRBV29-1 and TRBJ2-7, with D possibly being TRBD2 (5 bases). The germline V gene has CDR1 SQVTM and CDR2 ANQGSEA. Trimming pared 2 bases from V and 3 bases from J, leaving 14 bases between. CDR3 length equals 14 residues. Here the CDR3 reads CSVEFSTGDYEQYF. In DNA form, the CDR3 reads TGCAGCGTTGAATTTAGTACCGGGGACTACGAGCAGTACTTC.

The chain recombines TRBV7-8 with TRBJ2-7; either TRBD1 or TRBD2 may supply D (6 bases each). The CDR3 totals 15 residues. With 6 bases removed from V and 2 bases from J, the gap between germline ends came to 17 bases. Germline-derived CDR1 and CDR2 are SGHVS and FQNEAQ. CDR3 sequence reads: CASRPGTPGAYEQYF. The CDR3 bases are TGTGCCAGCAGACCCGGGACACCGGGGGCCTACGAGCAGTACTTC.

This chain joins TRBV6-2 or TRBV6-3 and TRBJ1-2, with TRBD1 matching over 7 bases. The CDR3 has 16 residues. Germline-derived CDR1 and CDR2 are MNHEY and SVGEGT. With 4 bases clipped from V and 3 bases from J, the junction kept 11 bases outside the gene matches. CDR3 coding DNA: TGTGCCAGCAGTTTCCGGCATGACAGGGAGGACTATGGCTACACCTTC. Residues: CASSFRHDREDYGYTF.

This rearrangement joins TRBV12-5 to TRBJ2-2; no clear D gene. Trimming stripped 5 bases from V and 5 bases from J, with 3 bases between. This CDR3 is built from 11 residues. Looked up from germline, CDR1 is LGHNT and CDR2 is FRNRAP. Here the CDR3 reads CASGVTGELFF. The CDR3 bases are TGTGCTAGTGGTGTAACCGGGGAGCTGTTTTTT.

The V gene is TRBV5-6, the J gene TRBJ1-1; 7 nucleotides match TRBD1. The J segment lost 1 base and the V segment lost 4 bases, leaving 4 bases of the junction unmatched. The CDR3 runs 14 residues. CDR1 SGHDT and CDR2 YYEEEE come from the germline V gene. CDR3 DNA sequence: TGTGCCAGCAGCGCACAGGGGAGGAACACTGAAGCTTTCTTT. This translates into CASSAQGRNTEAFF.

V gene TRBV25-1 combines with J gene TRBJ2-7; tentatively, D is TRBD1 (6 bases). V was cut by 4 bases and J by 3 bases, with 10 bases left in between. This CDR3 has 13 residues. CDR1 is MGHDK and CDR2 is SYGVNS in the germline V gene. This CDR3 reads CASSVGGYYEQYF. DNA of the CDR3: TGTGCCAGCAGTGTTGGGGGCTACTACGAGCAGTACTTC.

The CDR3 DNA sequence: TGTGCCAGCAGCGGAACCGGGACAGGGGCCCATAATTCACCCCTCCACTTT. Its translation is CASSGTGTGAHNSPLHF. V usage is TRBV5-8 and J usage is TRBJ1-6; 10 nucleotides align to TRBD1. Germline V gives CDR1 SGHTS, CDR2 YDEGEE. The CDR3 totals 17 residues. V lost 4 bases to trimming and J lost 5 bases; unmatched junction nucleotides: 9.

The V gene is TRBV20-1, the J gene TRBJ2-7, with a possible D match to TRBD2 (6 bases). V was clipped by 3 bases and J by 3 bases, with 12 bases between them. The CDR3 consists of 13 residues. Germline V gene data show CDR1 as DFQATT and CDR2 as SNEGSKA (reference sequence). This CDR3 is CSASEGLLYEQYF. The CDR3 DNA is TGCAGTGCTAGTGAGGGACTGCTCTACGAGCAGTACTTC.

V gene TRBV20-1 combines with J gene TRBJ1-5, with D possibly being TRBD1 (5 bases). Germline CDR1 reads DFQATT; CDR2 reads SNEGSKA (reference sequence). CDR3 length equals 13 residues. V lost 3 bases and J 4 bases, leaving 10 bases between the germline ends. The CDR3 sequence: CSASLAGNQPQHF. The CDR3 bases are TGCAGTGCTAGTTTGGCAGGGAATCAGCCCCAGCATTTT.

The count of this clone is one. The V call is TRBV3-1 (or the pseudogene TRBV3-2), the J call TRBJ2-7; D is unclear. Trimming took off 5 bases at V and 4 bases at J, with 9 bases between the two ends. Germline V gene sequence: CDR1 LGHDT, CDR2 YNNKEL (reference sequence). CDR3 size: 12 residues. The CDR3 DNA is TGTGCCAGCAGCTCGGTCGGATACGAGCAGTACTTC. This translates into CASSSVGYEQYF.

The chain couples TRBV11-2 to TRBJ2-5; D ambiguous. The CDR3 has 15 residues. Germline assignment: CDR1 SGHAT and CDR2 FQNNGV. V gave up 1 base and J gave up 1 base, with 10 bases separating them. In DNA, the CDR3 is TGTGCCAGCAGCTTAGTCGGGTGGATCCAAGAGACCCAGTACTTC. Translation: CASSLVGWIQETQYF.

This sequence joins TRBV7-7 and TRBJ2-1; 11 bases are shared with TRBD2. Germline V CDR1 and CDR2: SSHAT, FNYEAQ (reference sequence). The CDR3 contains 16 residues. Germline trimming cut 5 bases from V and 4 bases from J; bases unmatched to any gene: 7. The DNA of the CDR3 is TGTGCCAGCAGCCTATTAGCGGGGGGGCCGTACAATGAGCAGTTCTTC. Residues: CASSLLAGGPYNEQFF.

V is TRBV12-5 and J is TRBJ1-5; D ambiguous. The CDR3 is 13 amino acids. V was pared by 3 bases and J by 5 bases, with 8 bases between. Germline lookup yields CDR1 LGHNT and CDR2 FRNRAP. The CDR3 here is CASGFPGYQPQHF. CDR3 coding DNA: TGTGCTAGTGGTTTCCCCGGTTATCAGCCCCAGCATTTT.

This rearrangement joins TRBV6-5 to TRBJ1-5, with TRBD1 matching over 8 bases. Germline-derived CDR1 and CDR2 are MNHEY and SVGAGI. The CDR3 covers 14 residues. Losses at the gene ends were 7 bases for V and 3 bases for J; bases not matched to a gene: 5. This CDR3 is CASTWDRTNQPQHF. CDR3 nucleotide sequence: TGTGCCAGCACTTGGGACAGGACCAATCAGCCCCAGCATTTT.

The chain employs TRBV7-8 and TRBJ2-3; D gene ambiguous. This CDR3 has 15 residues. With 6 bases removed from V and 4 bases from J, the gap between germline ends came to 17 bases. The germline gives CDR1 SGHVS, CDR2 FQNEAQ. CDR3 protein: CASRNSAQSSDTQYF. CDR3 nucleotide sequence: TGTGCCAGCAGGAACTCGGCACAGTCGTCAGATACGCAGTATTTT.

V and J are TRBV5-4 and TRBJ1-3, with a possible D match to TRBD1 (6 bases). Germline V gene lookup returns CDR1 SGHNT and CDR2 YYREEE (reference sequence). The ends were cut back, 1 base at V and 3 bases at J, with 11 bases in the middle. CDR3 length equals 15 residues. The CDR3 DNA sequence: TGTGCCAGCAGCTTGCCAGGGGCGTTTGGAAACACCATATATTTT. Amino acids: CASSLPGAFGNTIYF.

This chain connects TRBV9 to TRBJ1-4, with 7 nucleotides matching TRBD1. The germline CDR1 and CDR2 sequences are SGDLS and YYNGEE. V shed 0 bases, J shed 8 bases, and the junction held 7 bases outside the gene matches. This CDR3 contains 15 residues. CDR3 nucleotide sequence: TGTGCCAGCAGCGTAGCGGGGACAGTTGGAGAAAAACTGTTTTTT. Translation: CASSVAGTVGEKLFF.

The gene calls are TRBV6-4 and TRBJ2-1, with 14 bases lining up with TRBD2. The CDR3 loop spans 20 amino acids. Unmatched junction bases numbered 11, after V lost 3 bases and J lost 1 base. Germline CDR1 reads MRHNA; CDR2 reads SNTAGT. CDR3 sequence reads: CASSDFTGTSGSNSYNEQFF. DNA for the CDR3: TGTGCCAGCAGTGATTTCACCGGGACTAGCGGGAGCAATTCCTACAATGAGCAGTTCTTC.

The chain links TRBV2 to TRBJ2-7; the D gene is possibly TRBD2 (6 bases). Deletions cut 10 bases from V and 0 bases from J, with 13 bases between. Germline assignment: CDR1 SNHLY and CDR2 FYNNEI. There are 13 residues in the CDR3. The CDR3 here is CATHRDSSYEQYF. The CDR3 nucleotides are TGTGCCACCCATAGGGACTCCTCCTACGAGCAGTACTTC.

This chain connects TRBV10-3 to TRBJ1-5, with 7 bases matching TRBD1. This CDR3 contains 16 residues. CDR1 and CDR2 (germline): ENHRY, SYGVKD. Germline trimming cut 3 bases from V and 5 bases from J; bases unmatched to any gene: 10. CDR3 DNA sequence: TGTGCCATCAGTGACGGGGGGACAGCCTATGATCAGCCCCAGCATTTT. This encodes CAISDGGTAYDQPQHF.

The chain has TRBV18 and TRBJ2-1; 7 nucleotides agree with TRBD1. Germline V gives CDR1 KGHSH, CDR2 LQKENI. The V segment lost 3 bases and the J segment 8 bases; nucleotides outside the gene matches: 16. The CDR3 consists of 17 residues. CDR3 residues: CASSPLDRAKGHDEQFF. CDR3 nucleotide sequence: TGTGCCAGCTCACCCCTAGACAGGGCAAAGGGACACGATGAGCAGTTCTTC.

This clone has just one count. This rearrangement joins TRBV30 to TRBJ1-2, with 8 nucleotides matching TRBD1. Germline trimming cut 3 bases from V and 6 bases from J; bases unmatched to any gene: 9. Germline V gene sequence: CDR1 GTSNPN, CDR2 SVGIG (reference sequence). The CDR3 length is 14 residues. CDR3 DNA: TGTGCCTGGAGGAAACAGGGGGGGATGGATGGCTACACCTTC. It is translated as CAWRKQGGMDGYTF. Combining the CDR3 with reference TRBV30 and TRBJ1-2 gives the whole variable domain SQTIHQWPATLVQPVGSPLSLECTVEGTSNPNLYWYRQAAGRGLQLLFYSVGIGQISSEVPQNLSASRPQDRQFILSSKKLLLSDSGFYLCAWRKQGGMDGYTFGSGTRLTVV.

This chain links TRBV11-3 with TRBJ2-2, with D possibly TRBD2 on 6 matching bases. V lost 3 bases and J lost 6, with 8 bases in between. This CDR3 comprises 13 residues. CDR1 is SGHNT and CDR2 is YENEEA in the germline V gene. The CDR3 DNA reads as TGTGCCAGCAGCTTGCGGGACCCCGGGGAGCTGTTTTTT. Protein product: CASSLRDPGELFF.

This clone was counted a single time. V usage is TRBV6-5 and J usage is TRBJ2-5; no reliable D call. Germline CDR1 is MNHEY and CDR2 is SVGAGI. V dropped 6 bases and J dropped 5 bases, with 10 bases sitting between them. This CDR3 has 12 residues. The chain's CDR3 is CASRAQRETQYF. CDR3 bases: TGTGCCAGCAGAGCTCAGAGGGAGACCCAGTACTTC.

The rearrangement joins TRBV7-9 to TRBJ2-5; 7 bases line up with TRBD2. Trimming took 6 bases from V and 3 from J; bases not matched to a gene: 13. The length of the CDR3 is 16 residues. Germline loops: CDR1 SEHNR, CDR2 FQNEAQ (reference sequence). CDR3 in DNA: TGTGCCAGCAGTCCATTGGGCTTGGGGGGGAAAGAGACCCAGTACTTC. As protein: CASSPLGLGGKETQYF.

V is TRBV11-2 and J is TRBJ1-3; TRBD1 agrees at 7 bases. V gave up 5 bases and J gave up 1 base; unmatched junction bases: 2. Germline V gives CDR1 SGHAT, CDR2 FQNNGV. This CDR3 contains 14 residues. The CDR3: CASSPTGSGNTIYF. CDR3 coding DNA: TGTGCCAGCAGCCCGACAGGGTCTGGAAACACCATATATTTT.

The gene calls are TRBV5-4 and TRBJ1-2; 7 nucleotides match TRBD1. V was clipped by 2 bases and J by 7 bases; unmatched bases: 8. CDR3 length equals 14 residues. CDR1 and CDR2 from the germline V gene are SGHNT and YYREEE (reference sequence). CDR3 sequence: CASSFAVGDSGYTF. Here the CDR3 DNA reads TGTGCCAGCAGCTTCGCGGTAGGGGACAGTGGCTACACCTTC.

The rearrangement joins TRBV15 to TRBJ2-3, with 11 bases that match TRBD2. Germline V lookup: CDR1 LNHNV, CDR2 YYDKDF (reference sequence). The ends lost 3 bases at V and 6 bases at J; junction bases unmatched: 8. The CDR3 spans 16 residues. CDR3 region: CATSRALAGVGDTQYF. The CDR3 region has the DNA TGTGCCACCAGCAGGGCACTAGCGGGAGTGGGTGATACGCAGTATTTT.

The chain uses TRBV5-6 and TRBJ2-2; the D gene could be TRBD1 or TRBD2 (5 bases each). The CDR3 consists of 15 residues. Between the trimmed V and J ends, which lost 0 bases and 1 base, there was a span of 7 bases. Germline assignment: CDR1 SGHDT and CDR2 YYEEEE. CDR3 in DNA: TGTGCCAGCAGCTTGGGGGGGATGAACACCGGGGAGCTGTTTTTT. It codes for CASSLGGMNTGELFF.